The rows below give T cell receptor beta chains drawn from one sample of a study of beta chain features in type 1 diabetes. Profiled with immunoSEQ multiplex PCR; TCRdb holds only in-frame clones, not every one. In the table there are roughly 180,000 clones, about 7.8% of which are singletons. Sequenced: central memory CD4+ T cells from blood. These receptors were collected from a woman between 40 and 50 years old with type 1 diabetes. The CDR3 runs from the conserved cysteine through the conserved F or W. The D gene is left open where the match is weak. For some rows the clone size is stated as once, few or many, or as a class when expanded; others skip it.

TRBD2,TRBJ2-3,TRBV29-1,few,TGCAGCGTTGAAGATCTGGGACTAGCGGGGGGTGAAGATACGCAGTATTTT,CSVEDLGLAGGEDTQYF
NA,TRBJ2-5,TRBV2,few,TGTGCCAGCAGCTGGGTTCCCGGAGGGGAGACCCAGTACTTC,CASSWVPGGETQYF
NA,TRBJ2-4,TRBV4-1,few,TGCGCCAGCAGCCAAGATAATCAAGGGGAAAACATTCAGTACTTC,CASSQDNQGENIQYF
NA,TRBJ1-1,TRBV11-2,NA,TGTGCCAGCAGCGCCACGGGACTCCCGAACACTGAAGCTTTCTTT,CASSATGLPNTEAFF
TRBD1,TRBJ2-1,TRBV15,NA,TGTGCCACCAGCAGAGATCAGGGGGCGCTCGGTGAGCAGTTCTTC,CATSRDQGALGEQFF
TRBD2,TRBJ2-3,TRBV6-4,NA,TGTGCCAGCAGTGACTCAGGGACTATCACAGATACGCAGTATTTT,CASSDSGTITDTQYF
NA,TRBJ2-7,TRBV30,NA,TGTGCCTGGAGAGAGCCGGGAACGGCTGACTACAAGCAGTACTTC,CAWREPGTADYKQYF
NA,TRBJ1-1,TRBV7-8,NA,TGTGCCAGCAGCTCCGGCGGGAACACTGAAGCTTTCTTT,CASSSGGNTEAFF
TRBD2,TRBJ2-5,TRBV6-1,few,TGTGCCAGCAGTGGGGTTAGCGGGAGGCAAGAGACCCAGTACTTC,CASSGVSGRQETQYF
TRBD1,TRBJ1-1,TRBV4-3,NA,TGCGCCAGCAGCCGCAGGTTCCGCGACAGGGATGTAAGGGACACTGAAGCTTTCTTT,CASSRRFRDRDVRDTEAFF
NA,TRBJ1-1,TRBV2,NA,TGTGCCAGCAGGGACATCATGAACACTGAAGCTTTCTTT,CASRDIMNTEAFF
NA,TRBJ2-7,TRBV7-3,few,TGTGCCAGCACCCAGGGTAGAGAGCACGGAGCGAAGGACGAGCAGTACTTC,CASTQGREHGAKDEQYF
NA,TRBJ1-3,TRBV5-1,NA,TGCGCCAGCAGTTCCTCCGGCGACACTGGAAACACCATATATTTT,CASSSSGDTGNTIYF
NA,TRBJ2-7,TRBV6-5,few,TGTGCCAGCAGTACCCCGACAGGCGCAACCTACGAGCAGTACTTC,CASSTPTGATYEQYF
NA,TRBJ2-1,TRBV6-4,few,TGTGCCAGCAGTCATAGCGAAAGCTCCTACAATGAGCAGTTCTTC,CASSHSESSYNEQFF
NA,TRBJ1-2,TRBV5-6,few,TGTGCCAGCACGCCGACAGCCTCTAACTATGGCTACACCTTC,CASTPTASNYGYTF
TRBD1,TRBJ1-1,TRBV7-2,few,TGTGCCAGCAGCCTCGCCACAGGGGGCATGAACACTGAAGCTTTCTTT,CASSLATGGMNTEAFF
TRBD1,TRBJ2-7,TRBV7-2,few,TGTGCCAGCAGCTTTAGCAGGGGGCGAGAGCAGTACTTC,CASSFSRGREQYF
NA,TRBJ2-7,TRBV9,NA,TGTGCCAGCAGCGTAGATGCGGGGTTTGTCTACGAGCAGTACTTC,CASSVDAGFVYEQYF
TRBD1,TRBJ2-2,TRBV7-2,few,TGTGCCAGCAGCCTCAAAGGGACAGGTCACACCGGGGAGCTGTTTTTT,CASSLKGTGHTGELFF
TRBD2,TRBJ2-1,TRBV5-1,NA,TGCGCCAGCAGCTTATTAGCGGGAGGGCCGGGTTACAATGAGCAGTTCTTC,CASSLLAGGPGYNEQFF
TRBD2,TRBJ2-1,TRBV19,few,TGTGCCAGTAGTGCGGGGGGGCGGGTTGAGCAGTTCTTC,CASSAGGRVEQFF
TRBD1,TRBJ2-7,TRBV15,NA,TGTGCCACCAGCAGATTCTCGTGGGGACAGGGGCGCGTCCCCTACGAGCAGTACTTC,CATSRFSWGQGRVPYEQYF
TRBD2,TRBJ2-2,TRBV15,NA,TGTGCCACCAGCAGAGAGACTAGCGGGGGCTCCGGGGAGCTGTTTTTT,CATSRETSGGSGELFF
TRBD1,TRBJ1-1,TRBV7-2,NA,TGTGCCAGCAGCCCCCGACAGGGGAGAAACACTGAAGCTTTCTTT,CASSPRQGRNTEAFF
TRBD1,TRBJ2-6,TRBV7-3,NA,TGTGCCAGCAGCTCTAATGCGGGACAGGGGGCAGGTGGGGCCAACGTCCTGACTTTC,CASSSNAGQGAGGANVLTF
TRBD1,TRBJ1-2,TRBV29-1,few,TGCAGCGTTGCGGAGGGGGCCATACCGATCTATGGCTACACCTTC,CSVAEGAIPIYGYTF